The 23 T cell receptor beta chains below were found in one sample sequenced in a study of blood T cell repertoires in COVID-19. Clones were sequenced by immunoSEQ multiplex PCR, and TCRdb holds only the in-frame ones, with some missing. The data show under 300,000 clones, with over 75% seen just once and 2.1% held by the top ten. Sequenced sample: peripheral blood. The receptors derive from a woman aged 40 to 50 who had recovered from COVID-19.

V gene TRBV6-6 combines with J gene TRBJ2-3; TRBD1 aligns across 7 bases. Germline values: CDR1 MNHNY, CDR2 SVGAGI (reference sequence). The CDR3 is 13 amino acids. Trimming took 0 bases from V and 6 from J; bases not matched to a gene: 0. CDR3 DNA: TGTGCCAGCAGTTACTCGACAGGGGATACGCAGTATTTT. Its protein product is CASSYSTGDTQYF.

The rearrangement links TRBV6-6 to TRBJ2-1, with a weak D call TRBD2 (6 bases). CDR1 and CDR2 (germline): MNHNY, SVGAGI (reference sequence). The length of the CDR3 is 11 residues. Trimming cost V 6 bases and J 10 bases, with 10 bases left between them. The CDR3 DNA sequence: TGTGCCAGCAGGTCGGCGGGGGAGCAGTTCTTC. Amino acid sequence: CASRSAGEQFF.

V gene TRBV9 combines with J gene TRBJ2-7; perhaps TRBD1 as D (5 bases). The CDR3 sequence is 13 residues long. CDR1 and CDR2 from the germline V gene are SGDLS and YYNGEE. V was clipped by 0 bases and J by 4 bases, with 8 bases between them. Here the CDR3 DNA reads TGTGCCAGCAGCGTAGAGGGGCTTTACGAGCAGTACTTC. It yields the protein CASSVEGLYEQYF.

This chain links TRBV11-1 with TRBJ1-6, with D hard to call. The germline CDR1 and CDR2 sequences are SGHAT and FQDESV (reference sequence). This CDR3 spans 13 amino acids. V was shortened by 5 bases and J by 7 bases, with 9 bases between the two germline ends. CDR3: CASSPDPNSPLHF. The DNA for the CDR3 is TGTGCCAGCAGCCCAGATCCGAATTCACCCCTCCACTTT. Full variable domain (rest looked up from reference TRBV11-1 and TRBJ1-6): EAEVAQSPRYKITEKSQAVAFWCDPISGHATLYWYRQILGQGPELLVQFQDESVVDDSQLPKDRFSAERLKGVDSTLKIQPAELGDSAMYLCASSPDPNSPLHFGNGTRLTVT.

The genes are TRBV19 and TRBJ2-6, with D maybe TRBD1 (6 bases). Per the germline V gene, CDR1 is LNHDA and CDR2 is SQIVND (reference sequence). The V gene lost 3 bases and the J gene lost 1 base, with 16 bases spanning the gap. The length of the CDR3 is 18 residues. The CDR3: CASSISAGDPSGANVLTF. In DNA, the CDR3 is TGTGCCAGTAGTATCTCGGCAGGGGATCCGTCTGGGGCCAACGTCCTGACTTTC.

The genes are TRBV5-8 and TRBJ1-6; D possibly corresponds to TRBD1 (5 bases). The CDR3 is 15 amino acids. Germline V gene lookup returns CDR1 SGHTS and CDR2 YDEGEE. V lost 2 bases and J 4 bases, leaving 10 bases between the germline ends. The CDR3 DNA reads as TGTGCCAGCAGCTTCTCCAGGGCTTATAATTCACCCCTCCACTTT. Translation gives CASSFSRAYNSPLHF.

The rearrangement links TRBV7-9 to TRBJ2-7; 10 positions match TRBD2. Losses at the gene ends were 5 bases for V and 2 bases for J; bases not matched to a gene: 3. The V gene's germline CDR1 is SEHNR and CDR2 FQNEAQ (reference sequence). The CDR3 has 14 residues. CDR3 DNA sequence: TGTGCCAGCAGCGGACTAGCGGTTACCTACGAGCAGTACTTC. Translated: CASSGLAVTYEQYF.

This rearrangement joins TRBV27 to TRBJ2-1; 7 nucleotides line up with TRBD2. The germline gives CDR1 MNHEY, CDR2 SMNVEV (reference sequence). This CDR3 has 13 residues. Trimming at V came to 2 bases and at J to 9 bases, leaving 4 bases not matched to a gene. The CDR3 spells CASSLKLAAEQFF. The CDR3 DNA follows: TGTGCCAGCAGTTTAAAGCTAGCGGCTGAGCAGTTCTTC.

This chain connects TRBV29-1 to TRBJ2-1; tentative D call: TRBD1 (6 bases). CDR1 is SQVTM, CDR2 ANQGSEA, per germline. The germline V and J ends were trimmed by 5 bases and 0 bases, with 14 bases remaining between them. This CDR3 is built from 15 residues. CDR3 in DNA: TGCAGCGTTTCAGGGGCACGCGGCTCCTACAATGAGCAGTTCTTC. It encodes CSVSGARGSYNEQFF.

V gene TRBV7-6 combines with J gene TRBJ2-7, with D maybe TRBD2 (7 bases). CDR1 SGHVS and CDR2 FNYEAQ come from the germline V gene. V dropped 3 bases and J dropped 3 bases, with 18 bases sitting between them. This CDR3 comprises 16 residues. CDR3 residues: CASSFLTSGEGYEQYF. The CDR3 DNA follows: TGTGCCAGCAGCTTCCTAACCTCAGGGGAGGGCTACGAGCAGTACTTC.

This rearrangement joins TRBV7-3 to TRBJ2-3; possible D gene TRBD2, 6 bases. V was trimmed by 1 base and J by 5 bases, leaving 22 bases between them. This CDR3 is built from 18 residues. Germline V CDR1 and CDR2: SGHTA, FQGTGA. The CDR3 DNA reads TGTGCCAGCAGCTTAAATCCGGCTTTTGGGGGGTATAGAGATACGCAGTATTTT. Protein sequence: CASSLNPAFGGYRDTQYF. The entire variable domain, with the rest obtained from reference TRBV7-3 and TRBJ2-3, is as follows: GAGVSQTPSNKVTEKGKYVELRCDPISGHTALYWYRQSLGQGPEFLIYFQGTGAADDSGLPNDRFFAVRPEGSVSTLKIQRTERGDSAVYLCASSLNPAFGGYRDTQYFGPGTRLTVL.

The chain uses TRBV7-2 and TRBJ1-1, with D hard to call. The CDR3 is made up of 13 amino acids. Germline loops: CDR1 SGHTA, CDR2 FQGNSA. V gave up 8 bases and J gave up 2 bases, with 12 bases separating them. The CDR3 loop is CASRSESNTEAFF. The CDR3 nucleotides are TGTGCCAGCCGGTCTGAAAGTAACACTGAAGCTTTCTTT.

The chain couples TRBV27 to TRBJ2-7; D might be TRBD2 (5 bases). V was shortened by 3 bases and J by 6 bases, with 18 bases between the two germline ends. The CDR3 runs 15 residues. Germline values: CDR1 MNHEY, CDR2 SMNVEV (reference sequence). CDR3: CASSFEGWGKGEQYF. CDR3 bases: TGTGCCAGCAGTTTTGAGGGCTGGGGAAAAGGCGAGCAGTACTTC.

This sequence joins TRBV29-1 and TRBJ2-1; 11 bases agree with TRBD2. J gave up 7 bases and V 6 bases, and 5 bases lay outside the gene matches. The V gene's germline CDR1 is SQVTM and CDR2 ANQGSEA. CDR3 length equals 13 residues. The CDR3 reads CSVPSGGLNEQFF. The CDR3 DNA reads as TGCAGCGTCCCTAGCGGGGGGTTGAATGAGCAGTTCTTC.

The chain couples TRBV30 to TRBJ2-7, with D possibly matching TRBD2 (6 bases). V lost 2 bases, J lost 0 bases, and 14 bases lay in between. The CDR3 contains 15 residues. Germline V CDR1 and CDR2: GTSNPN, SVGIG (reference sequence). CDR3 region: CAWSPPGLSSYEQYF. For the CDR3, the DNA is TGTGCCTGGAGTCCCCCGGGACTCAGCTCCTACGAGCAGTACTTC.

This chain uses TRBV7-8 with TRBJ2-2; 11 bases agree with TRBD1. V lost 5 bases to trimming and J lost 2 bases; unmatched junction nucleotides: 4. Germline CDR1 and CDR2: SGHVS and FQNEAQ. CDR3 length equals 16 residues. DNA of the CDR3: TGTGCCAGCAGCAAAGGGACAGGGGGAAACACCGGGGAGCTGTTTTTT. Protein sequence: CASSKGTGGNTGELFF.

The chain employs TRBV4-1 and TRBJ2-7, with 10 bases identical to TRBD1. The CDR3 sequence is 15 residues long. V gave up 2 bases and J gave up 3 bases; unmatched junction bases: 4. In germline, CDR1 is MGHRA, CDR2 YSYEKL. The CDR3 coding sequence is TGCGCCAGCAGCCAACCGGACAGGGGGTTCTACGAGCAGTACTTC. It translates to CASSQPDRGFYEQYF.

The CDR3 DNA reads as TGTGCCAGCAGTTTGAGGACAGGAAGCTCCTACGAGCAGTACTTC. Translation gives CASSLRTGSSYEQYF. The V call is TRBV27, the J call TRBJ2-7; 7 positions agree with TRBD1. The length of the CDR3 is 15 residues. Trimming cost V 3 bases and J 0 bases; bases outside gene matches: 5. The germline V gene has CDR1 MNHEY and CDR2 SMNVEV (reference sequence).

This chain links TRBV6-2 or TRBV6-3 with TRBJ1-5; D uncertain. Germline CDR1 is MNHEY and CDR2 is SVGEGT. The V and J ends lost 6 bases and 1 base respectively, with 10 bases between them. The CDR3 has 14 residues. CDR3 amino acids: CASSPTRSNQPQHF. The CDR3 region has the DNA TGTGCCAGCAGCCCGACAAGAAGCAATCAGCCCCAGCATTTT.

The CDR3 sequence: CASSLGQGSILTTEAFF. The DNA of the CDR3 is TGTGCCAGCAGCCTTGGACAGGGGAGTATTCTGACCACTGAAGCTTTCTTT. This chain uses TRBV11-3 with TRBJ1-1; TRBD1 matches 9 bases. Germline CDR1 SGHNT, CDR2 YENEEA. With V trimmed by 5 bases and J by 4 bases, 14 bases remained unmatched. The CDR3 contains 17 residues.

This chain links TRBV5-1 with TRBJ2-7; tentative D call: TRBD2 (6 bases). CDR3 length: 13 amino acids. CDR1 is SGHRS, CDR2 YFSETQ, per germline. The germline V and J ends were trimmed by 8 bases and 5 bases, with 17 bases remaining between them. As DNA, the CDR3 is TGCGCCAGTGGGAGCCTGGGAGGCAACGAGCAGTACTTC. Residues: CASGSLGGNEQYF.

The CDR3 here is CSVTTSGGGEQYF. CDR3 bases: TGCAGCGTTACAACTAGCGGAGGGGGCGAGCAGTACTTC. The rearrangement joins TRBV29-1 to TRBJ2-7; TRBD2 matches at 8 bases. V shed 5 bases, J shed 6 bases, and the junction held 9 bases outside the gene matches. Germline CDR1 is SQVTM and CDR2 is ANQGSEA. The CDR3 sequence is 13 residues long.

About this clone: Additional DNA sequences in this sample encode the identical CDR3. V is TRBV12-3 or TRBV12-4 and J is TRBJ2-7, with unresolved D. V was pared by 6 bases and J by 4 bases, with 7 bases between. The length of the CDR3 is 11 residues. As DNA, the CDR3 is TGTGCCAGCAGCCCCCGGTACGAGCAGTACTTC. Translated, it gives CASSPRYEQYF.